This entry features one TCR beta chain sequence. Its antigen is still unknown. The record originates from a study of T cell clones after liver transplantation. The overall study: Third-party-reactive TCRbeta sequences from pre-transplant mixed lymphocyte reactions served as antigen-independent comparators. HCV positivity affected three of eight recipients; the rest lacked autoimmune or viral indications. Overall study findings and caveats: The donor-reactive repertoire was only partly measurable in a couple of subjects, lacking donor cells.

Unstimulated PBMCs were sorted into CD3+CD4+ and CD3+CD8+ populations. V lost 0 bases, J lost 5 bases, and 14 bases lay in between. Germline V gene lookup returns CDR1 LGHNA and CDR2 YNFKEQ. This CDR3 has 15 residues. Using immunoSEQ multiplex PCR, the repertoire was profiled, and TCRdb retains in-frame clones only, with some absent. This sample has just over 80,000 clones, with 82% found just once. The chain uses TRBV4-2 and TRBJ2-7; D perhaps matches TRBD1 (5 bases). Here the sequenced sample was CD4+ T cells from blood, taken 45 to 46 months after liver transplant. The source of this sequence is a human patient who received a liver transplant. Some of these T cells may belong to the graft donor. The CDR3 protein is CASSQDTGRVNEQYF. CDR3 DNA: TGTGCCAGCAGCCAAGATACCGGCAGGGTGAACGAGCAGTACTTC.